This entry describes one TCR beta chain. Its specific antigen is unknown. It is likely a read error: a sequence one base away is far more abundant. TCR CDR3 regions were amplified from genomic DNA by multiplex PCR using the deep immunoSEQ assay. Extracted genomic DNA from each cell subset was distributed evenly across all wells of several immunoSEQ 96-well plates, and each plate was treated as a replicate. For unsorted PBMC, each replicate PCR was loaded with roughly 330 ng genomic DNA, equivalent to about 30,000 T cell genomes. Ten immunoSEQ deep assay plates were used to sequence unsorted PBMC genomic DNA. Purified libraries were quantified with a Qubit 3.0 fluorometer, sized on a Bioanalyzer 2100, and re-quantified with the KAPA Library Quantification kit. A separate single-read 150-cycle Illumina NextSeq 550 flow cell was used to sequence each immunoSEQ 96-well plate. Per the source publication's procedure: The immunoSEQ output contained only junctional sequences without quality scores, so filtering could not match that applied to full-length reads. Sequences were annotated with PyIR, a Python wrapper for IgBLAST v1.9, using IMGT germline references to assign V/J genes and CDR3. Reads with weak V/J assignments (E-value above 1e-6), missing CDR3, stop codons, out-of-frame junctions, or ambiguous translated residues were removed. A V3J clonotype was defined by an identical inferred V gene, J gene, and CDR3 amino acid sequence. Percentage overlap between repertoires was calculated by dividing the number of shared unique clonotypes by the size of the smaller repertoire. Three approaches were used to assess repertoire richness: RTK rarefaction, the Chao1 estimator, and Recon v2.1 estimates of unobserved clonotypes. TCRdb holds this immuneACCESS table with in-frame rearrangements only. Some clones are missing; in checked studies, unresolved V genes explain under half, and the rest has no known cause. For V, J and clone size, that table is used; D and trimming come from the DNA. The sample profile shows 530,000 or so clones; about 79% of them were found once. Jointly, the top ten make up under 15% of the sample.

The data are from a study of shared clonotypes between healthy human individuals (dated by TCRdb to about 2020). Notes on the research overall: The cohort included a few men and a couple of women between 18 and 49 years of age. Per donor, leukapheresis produced somewhere between about 0.8 and 9 billion PBMCs. To increase sequencing depth and limit assay-specific biases, TCR repertoire library preparation and sequencing were carried out by different laboratories using diverse techniques. Blood TCR repertoires of about five healthy adults were deeply sequenced to estimate repertoire size and the extent of clonotype sharing between individuals. On the study overall, not on this receptor specifically: Pairwise subsampling indicated that sequencing depth was expected to affect the degree of clonotype sharing among donors. Sampling was limited to blood, and TCR repertoires in tissue likely differ from TCR repertoires in blood. The small number of donors limited the genetic and exposure-history diversity represented.

The donors were healthy, HIV-negative adults who had no recently reported acute infections or vaccinations. All donors were Caucasian adults living in Nashville, Tennessee, USA. For unsorted samples, tens of millions of PBMCs were counted, and genomic DNA was extracted using the QIAamp DNA Blood Mini kit. After blood collection by leukapheresis, PBMCs were isolated using Ficoll-Histopaque density gradient centrifugation and then cryopreserved in the vapor phase of liquid nitrogen. The source is a woman between 40 and 55 years old in good health. Some clones in this sample may be carry-over from other donors' samples. What was sequenced was PBMCs.

The DNA reads as follows: TGTGCCAGCAGTGGAGCAGCCTATTATATCTACGAGCAGTACTTC. Its protein reads: CASSGAAYYIYEQYF. Recombination connected TRBV6-8 to TRBJ2-5; no D gene call is confident. The last part of the DNA fits TRBJ2-7 better; the J call may be wrong. CDR1 and CDR2 (MNHGY, SAAAGT) derive from the germline V gene. Counted from cysteine to phenylalanine, this CDR3 has 15 amino acids. The kept DNA is CDR3 alone, 45 bases in frame from the first base.